A single sample gave rise to the 31 T cell receptor beta chains below, sequenced in a study of T cell responses to AZD1222 COVID-19 vaccine. Some clones are missing from TCRdb's copy, which holds only in-frame ones; the method was immunoSEQ multiplex PCR. The sample lists around 130,000 clones, approximately 92% seen once, with about 1.9% in the top ten. Source: peripheral blood, taken 28 days after the second AZD1222 dose. The receptors here all came from an adult who received the AZD1222 COVID-19 vaccine.

This clone was observed once. CDR3 residues: CASSEWVGGSGANVLTF. In nucleotides, the CDR3 is TGTGCCAGCAGTGAATGGGTCGGGGGCTCTGGGGCCAACGTCCTGACTTTC. V usage is TRBV6-1 and J usage is TRBJ2-6; a possible D gene is TRBD2 (6 bases). CDR1 is MNHNS and CDR2 is SASEGT in the germline V gene. The CDR3 is made up of 17 amino acids. Between the trimmed V and J ends, which lost 2 bases and 0 bases, there was a span of 11 bases.

This sequence joins TRBV19 and TRBJ2-7; 8 bases are shared with TRBD1. The J segment lost 2 bases and the V segment lost 3 bases, leaving 3 bases of the junction unmatched. Germline V lookup: CDR1 LNHDA, CDR2 SQIVND (reference sequence). The CDR3 has 14 amino acids. CDR3: CASSIRQGPYEQYF. DNA for the CDR3: TGTGCCAGTAGTATCCGACAGGGGCCCTACGAGCAGTACTTC.

The chain combines TRBV4-1 with TRBJ1-1; maybe TRBD1 (5 bases). From germline, CDR1 is MGHRA and CDR2 YSYEKL. The CDR3 is made up of 16 amino acids. V gave up 4 bases and J gave up 0 bases, with 15 bases separating them. The CDR3 sequence is CASSPPNRRLNTEAFF. In nucleotides, the CDR3 is TGCGCCAGCAGCCCCCCCAACAGGAGGCTGAACACTGAAGCTTTCTTT.

This clone was counted only a few times. The chain is built from TRBV30 and TRBJ1-3; D not certain. Germline values: CDR1 GTSNPN, CDR2 SVGIG (reference sequence). The CDR3 runs to 12 residues. V was clipped by 3 bases and J by 4 bases, with 7 bases between them. Here the CDR3 reads CAWRITGNTIYF. CDR3 DNA sequence: TGTGCCTGGAGGATAACAGGAAACACCATATATTTT.

CDR3 loop: CASNGGVRETQYF. CDR3 bases: TGTGCCAGCAACGGCGGGGTTAGAGAGACCCAGTACTTC. The genes are TRBV9 and TRBJ2-5, with a tentative D call TRBD2 (6 bases). This CDR3 is built from 13 residues. V was trimmed by 6 bases and J by 4 bases, leaving 13 bases between them. Germline assignment: CDR1 SGDLS and CDR2 YYNGEE.

CDR3 residues: CASSYSSIGGFQPQHF. Written as DNA, the CDR3 is TGTGCCAGCAGTTACTCCTCTATCGGGGGCTTTCAGCCCCAGCATTTT. The rearrangement links TRBV6-2 or TRBV6-3 to TRBJ1-5, with D perhaps TRBD1 (6 bases). Trimming removed 0 bases from V and 6 bases from J, with 15 bases in between. There are 16 residues in the CDR3. Germline CDR1 MNHEY, CDR2 SVGEGT.

The chain employs TRBV12-2 and TRBJ1-4. TRBV12-2 is termed a pseudogene. The CDR3 is made up of 13 amino acids. This CDR3 is CATGRSGNEKLFF. The CDR3 DNA reads TGTGCAACGGGGAGGAGTGGGAATGAAAAACTGTTTTTT.

The V and J genes are TRBV6-6 and TRBJ2-2; D is perhaps TRBD1 (6 bases). The CDR3 has 14 residues. CDR1 and CDR2 (germline): MNHNY, SVGAGI (reference sequence). Trimming took 6 bases from V and 1 from J, leaving 9 bases between them. The CDR3 here is CASRPGQNTGELFF. The CDR3 DNA is TGTGCCAGCAGGCCGGGACAGAACACCGGGGAGCTGTTTTTT.

The chain carries TRBV6-2 or TRBV6-3 and TRBJ1-2; D is uncertain. Germline lookup yields CDR1 MNHEY and CDR2 SVGEGT. The CDR3 totals 13 residues. Trimming removed 0 bases from V and 5 bases from J, with 7 bases in between. CDR3 in DNA: TGTGCCAGCAGTTACTCGCCGGAGTATGGCTACACCTTC. This codes for CASSYSPEYGYTF.

CDR3 coding DNA: TGCGCCAGCAGCCCCTCGAGCCGGACAGGGGGCCGGGAGACCCAGTACTTC. This encodes CASSPSSRTGGRETQYF. The genes are TRBV4-3 and TRBJ2-5; 11 positions agree with TRBD1. Trimming took 4 bases from V and 5 from J; bases not matched to a gene: 12. Germline V gene lookup returns CDR1 LGHNA and CDR2 YSLEER. The CDR3 runs 17 residues.

The gene calls are TRBV11-2 and TRBJ2-5; no definite D call. Trimming removed 2 bases at V and 0 bases at J, with 10 bases between. This CDR3 is 15 amino acids long. Germline loops: CDR1 SGHAT, CDR2 FQNNGV. The CDR3 loop is CASSLNAGYQETQYF. CDR3 bases: TGTGCCAGCAGCTTAAACGCCGGTTACCAAGAGACCCAGTACTTC.

This clone was counted between two and nine times. This sequence joins TRBV11-2 and TRBJ1-5, with D perhaps matching TRBD1 (6 bases). The ends were cut back, 1 base at V and 3 bases at J, with 10 bases in the middle. CDR1 and CDR2 (germline): SGHAT, FQNNGV. The CDR3 is 15 amino acids. In nucleotides, the CDR3 is TGTGCCAGCAGCTTAGGCAGGGGTTCCAATCAGCCCCAGCATTTT. This gives the protein CASSLGRGSNQPQHF.

The V gene is TRBV10-3, the J gene TRBJ2-1; weak D call: TRBD2 (6 bases). V gave up 3 bases and J gave up 5 bases, with 11 bases separating them. CDR3 size: 14 residues. The germline V gene encodes CDR1 ENHRY and CDR2 SYGVKD. The DNA for the CDR3 is TGTGCCATCAGTGACACCGGGACTCACAATGAGCAGTTCTTC. Amino acid sequence: CAISDTGTHNEQFF.

The V gene is TRBV27, the J gene TRBJ2-3; the D is unclear. The CDR3 extends over 15 amino acids. The ends were cut back, 3 bases at V and 4 bases at J, with 14 bases in the middle. The V gene's germline CDR1 is MNHEY and CDR2 SMNVEV (reference sequence). In DNA, the CDR3 is TGTGCCAGCAGTTTTTGGGCTGAGATTGCAGATACGCAGTATTTT. This translates into CASSFWAEIADTQYF.

As for this clone: The DNA is omitted, as the CDR3 cannot be located on it reliably, and the CDR3 follows TCRdb's listing. The chain combines TRBV9 with TRBJ2-1. CDR1 and CDR2 (germline): SGDLS, YYNGEE. The CDR3 is 13 residues long, counting both termini. This CDR3 is CASSLSLDNEQFF.

V and J are TRBV28 and TRBJ1-5; TRBD1 matches at 9 bases. CDR3 length equals 14 residues. CDR1 MDHEN and CDR2 SYDVKM come from the germline V gene. The trim removed 5 bases at V and 13 bases at J, leaving 12 bases unmatched. The CDR3 DNA follows: TGTGCCAGCAGTCGGGGACAGGGATTAAGGGCACAGCATTTT. This translates into CASSRGQGLRAQHF.

The chain employs TRBV6-2 or TRBV6-3 and TRBJ1-5; 12 bases align to TRBD1. The CDR3 sequence is 19 residues long. V dropped 7 bases and J dropped 10; count of bases not matched to a gene: 23. Germline-derived CDR1 and CDR2 are MNHEY and SVGEGT. The CDR3 reads CASTPDGTGGHGLEEPQHF. The CDR3 DNA is TGTGCCAGCACCCCCGATGGGACAGGGGGCCATGGACTTGAAGAACCCCAGCATTTT.

V and J are TRBV19 and TRBJ1-1; 8 positions match TRBD1. The germline CDR1 and CDR2 sequences are LNHDA and SQIVND (reference sequence). V gave up 3 bases and J gave up 4 bases; unmatched junction bases: 4. The CDR3 has 14 residues. DNA of the CDR3: TGTGCCAGTAGTATGGACAGGGAGGGCACTGAAGCTTTCTTT. Residues: CASSMDREGTEAFF.

In DNA, the CDR3 is TGTGCCTGGACGCGGGGGGGCCATAACACTGAAGCTTTCTTT. Protein sequence: CAWTRGGHNTEAFF. This sequence joins TRBV30 and TRBJ1-1; D is possibly TRBD1 (6 bases). The germline CDR1 and CDR2 sequences are GTSNPN and SVGIG (reference sequence). This CDR3 has 14 residues. V lost 4 bases to trimming and J lost 2 bases, with 14 bases between them.

The rearrangement links TRBV12-5 to TRBJ2-5, with TRBD2 matching over 14 bases. The CDR3 covers 17 residues. Germline V gives CDR1 LGHNT, CDR2 FRNRAP. The V gene end was trimmed by 1 base and the J gene end by 1 base; junction bases not matched to a gene: 2. The CDR3 region is CASGLAGTSGGQETQYF. CDR3 sequence (DNA): TGTGCTAGTGGTTTGGCCGGGACTAGCGGGGGCCAAGAGACCCAGTACTTC.

The chain carries TRBV2 and TRBJ2-2; D is perhaps TRBD1 (7 bases). The CDR3 is 15 residues long. V lost 4 bases and J lost 1, with 10 bases in between. Germline CDR1 and CDR2: SNHLY and FYNNEI. This CDR3 reads CASSVQGGNTGELFF. In nucleotides, the CDR3 is TGTGCCAGCAGTGTGCAGGGGGGGAACACCGGGGAGCTGTTTTTT.

The chain couples TRBV10-3 to TRBJ1-2; a weak D match, TRBD1 (6 bases). Trimming removed 7 bases from V and 6 bases from J, with 12 bases in between. The CDR3 contains 12 residues. Germline V CDR1 and CDR2: ENHRY, SYGVKD. CDR3 coding DNA: TGTGCCATCACGGGGGGCAGCGATGGCTACACCTTC. Translation: CAITGGSDGYTF.

The CDR3 region is CASTKGLAFTGELFF. As DNA, the CDR3 is TGTGCCAGCACTAAGGGGCTAGCCTTCACCGGGGAGCTGTTTTTT. V is TRBV6-5 and J is TRBJ2-2; D possibly uses TRBD1 or TRBD2 (5 bases each). The CDR3 contains 15 residues. Germline CDR1 is MNHEY and CDR2 is SVGAGI. Deletions cut 7 bases from V and 4 bases from J, with 16 bases between.

The chain couples TRBV7-2 to TRBJ2-1; D is perhaps TRBD2 (6 bases). The CDR3 spans 15 residues. Between the trimmed V and J ends, which lost 0 bases and 4 bases, there was a span of 10 bases. The germline V gene encodes CDR1 SGHTA and CDR2 FQGNSA. The CDR3 nucleotides read TGTGCCAGCAGCTTAGCTAGCGGCCAATACAATGAGCAGTTCTTC. Its translation: CASSLASGQYNEQFF.

The chain couples TRBV27 to TRBJ2-2; D ambiguous. The CDR3 length is 14 residues. Deletions cut 2 bases from V and 1 base from J, with 5 bases between. Germline CDR1 and CDR2: MNHEY and SMNVEV (reference sequence). CDR3 sequence (DNA): TGTGCCAGCAGTTTAACGGAGAACACCGGGGAGCTGTTTTTT. Translation: CASSLTENTGELFF.

The rearrangement joins TRBV2 to TRBJ2-7, with 10 bases matching TRBD1. Germline-derived CDR1 and CDR2 are SNHLY and FYNNEI. The CDR3 runs to 13 residues. The V segment lost 4 bases and the J segment 6 bases; nucleotides outside the gene matches: 3. The CDR3 nucleotides are TGTGCCAGCAGTGGACAGGGGGCGAGCGAGCAGTACTTC. It encodes CASSGQGASEQYF.

This sequence joins TRBV5-1 and TRBJ2-1; D uncertain. The CDR3 covers 13 residues. CDR1 SGHRS and CDR2 YFSETQ come from the germline V gene. V lost 3 bases to trimming and J lost 2 bases, with 6 bases between them. The DNA for the CDR3 is TGCGCCAGCAGCTCAGACCCCTACAATGAGCAGTTCTTC. It yields the protein CASSSDPYNEQFF.

The chain couples TRBV7-9 to TRBJ2-6, with D possibly matching TRBD1 (5 bases). Germline V CDR1 and CDR2: SEHNR, FQNEAQ (reference sequence). The V end lost 6 bases, the J end lost 5 bases, and 17 bases lay between the germline ends. This CDR3 has 16 amino acids. CDR3 amino acids: CASSPEGVLRANVLTF. The CDR3 nucleotides are TGTGCCAGCAGTCCAGAAGGGGTTCTGAGGGCCAACGTCCTGACTTTC.

This rearrangement joins TRBV12-3 or TRBV12-4 to TRBJ1-3; D ambiguous. The ends were cut back, 8 bases at V and 0 bases at J, with 8 bases in the middle. This CDR3 is 13 amino acids long. CDR3 loop: CASGEHSGNTIYF. The DNA for the CDR3 is TGTGCCAGCGGGGAACACTCTGGAAACACCATATATTTT.

The chain uses TRBV6-1 and TRBJ1-6; D unclear. The length of the CDR3 is 14 residues. In germline, CDR1 is MNHNS, CDR2 SASEGT. The germline V and J ends were trimmed by 0 bases and 9 bases, with 9 bases remaining between them. Here the CDR3 DNA reads TGTGCCAGCAGTGAAGCGGATTTAGTTTCACCCCTCCACTTT. It encodes CASSEADLVSPLHF.

This chain joins TRBV5-4 and TRBJ1-2; perhaps TRBD1 as D (5 bases). The CDR3 has 14 amino acids. CDR1 is SGHNT, CDR2 YYREEE, per germline (reference sequence). V gave up 0 bases and J gave up 6 bases, with 12 bases separating them. The DNA of the CDR3 is TGTGCCAGCAGCTTGGTTCAGGGTGTGCATGGCTACACCTTC. Its translation: CASSLVQGVHGYTF.